Detailed here is one T cell receptor beta chain. The antigen remains undetermined. Each TCR library consumed approximately 3,500 ng of total RNA. From its re-call of the 5' RACE reads, TCRdb lists each CDR3 protein once, without DNA. The sample includes approximately 330,000 distinct CDR3 sequences. The data originate from a study of monozygotic twins with inflammatory bowel disease. Whole-study findings and limits: Neither one strong signal nor one clonotype associated with IBD was supported. Fewer shared clonotypes with others were found in IBD patients than in healthy twins, especially with disease activity.

Germline CDR1 DFQATT, CDR2 SNEGSKA (reference sequence). CDR3 length: 14 residues. This sequence originates from a human donor with ulcerative colitis or Crohn's disease, or a healthy co-twin of an affected twin (not recorded which). Sequencing was done on a sample of blood. This sequence joins TRBV20-1 and TRBJ2-1; with no DNA, the TCRdb D assignment of TRBD2 cannot be verified. The CDR3 loop is CSARRDSHYNEQFF.